These 19 T cell receptor beta chains originate from one sample sequenced in a study of blood T cell repertoires in COVID-19. The protocol was immunoSEQ multiplex PCR, while the TCRdb copy is restricted to in-frame clones and leaves out a portion. This sample has about 420,000 clones, with roughly 90% found just once. The sample consisted of peripheral blood. The receptors originated from a man younger than 35 with COVID-19, enrolled during active disease.

V is TRBV7-9 and J is TRBJ1-5; no reliable D call. The germline V gene has CDR1 SEHNR and CDR2 FQNEAQ (reference sequence). Between the trimmed V and J ends, which lost 5 bases and 4 bases, there was a span of 6 bases. The CDR3 consists of 12 residues. CDR3 DNA: TGTGCCAGCAGCAGCCCAAATCAGCCCCAGCATTTT. Translated, it gives CASSSPNQPQHF. The whole variable domain, filled in from reference TRBV7-9 and TRBJ1-5, reads DTGVSQNPRHKITKRGQNVTFRCDPISEHNRLYWYRQTLGQGPEFLTYFQNEAQLEKSRLLSDRFSAERPKGSFSTLEIQRTEQGDSAMYLCASSSPNQPQHFGDGTRLSIL.

A single count supports this clone. The chain uses TRBV9 and TRBJ2-2; D perhaps matches TRBD1 (6 bases). Trimming cost V 0 bases and J 2 bases, with 14 bases left between them. The CDR3 is 17 residues long. In germline, CDR1 is SGDLS, CDR2 YYNGEE. As DNA, the CDR3 is TGTGCCAGCAGCGTAGCTAGGGGACACCCTAACACCGGGGAGCTGTTTTTT. Protein: CASSVARGHPNTGELFF.

This chain joins TRBV6-5 and TRBJ2-7; 9 nucleotides line up with TRBD1. Trimming at V came to 4 bases and at J to 5 bases, leaving 9 bases not matched to a gene. The V gene's germline CDR1 is MNHEY and CDR2 SVGAGI. CDR3 size: 15 residues. DNA of the CDR3: TGTGCCAGCAGTTTGGGAGGGACAGGGAGGGACGAGCAGTACTTC. Translation gives CASSLGGTGRDEQYF.

The chain combines TRBV7-9 with TRBJ1-3; D gene uncertain. Germline V lookup: CDR1 SEHNR, CDR2 FQNEAQ (reference sequence). Trimming pared 4 bases from V and 1 base from J, leaving 11 bases between. This CDR3 spans 15 amino acids. CDR3 bases: TGTGCCAGCAGCTATGGGTCGGGGTCTGGAAACACCATATATTTT. It specifies CASSYGSGSGNTIYF. Full variable domain (rest looked up from reference TRBV7-9 and TRBJ1-3): DTGVSQNPRHKITKRGQNVTFRCDPISEHNRLYWYRQTLGQGPEFLTYFQNEAQLEKSRLLSDRFSAERPKGSFSTLEIQRTEQGDSAMYLCASSYGSGSGNTIYFGEGSWLTVV.

The gene calls are TRBV2 and TRBJ2-1; D is perhaps TRBD2 (5 bases). Germline CDR1 SNHLY, CDR2 FYNNEI. The V end lost 6 bases, the J end lost 7 bases, and 13 bases lay between the germline ends. The CDR3 spans 13 residues. CDR3: CASRTVLGNEQFF. The CDR3 bases are TGTGCCAGCAGGACCGTACTAGGTAATGAGCAGTTCTTC.

This chain uses TRBV19 with TRBJ2-7; TRBD2 is a possible D gene (5 bases). This CDR3 has 14 amino acids. Germline CDR1 and CDR2: LNHDA and SQIVND (reference sequence). Trimming pared 2 bases from V and 3 bases from J, leaving 11 bases between. CDR3 loop: CASSIRQGGYEQYF. Written as DNA, the CDR3 is TGTGCCAGTAGTATAAGACAAGGAGGCTACGAGCAGTACTTC.

The chain employs TRBV7-9 and TRBJ1-2; the match to TRBD1 covers 8 bases. Unmatched junction bases numbered 5, after V lost 4 bases and J lost 4 bases. The germline V gene has CDR1 SEHNR and CDR2 FQNEAQ (reference sequence). The CDR3 is 14 amino acids. The CDR3 sequence is CASSSTGDFYGYTF. The CDR3 bases are TGTGCCAGCAGCTCGACAGGGGATTTCTATGGCTACACCTTC.

CDR3 protein: CATSGGTGMGSDTQYF. The CDR3 DNA follows: TGTGCCACCAGTGGCGGGACAGGGATGGGGTCAGATACGCAGTATTTT. V gene TRBV24-1 combines with J gene TRBJ2-3; the match to TRBD1 covers 9 bases. CDR3 length equals 16 residues. V trimming: 5 bases; J trimming: 4 bases; junction bases outside the gene matches: 9. Germline assignment: CDR1 KGHDR and CDR2 SFDVKD.

In its sample, this clone was seen once. The V call is TRBV19, the J call TRBJ1-5; D perhaps matches TRBD1 (6 bases). Germline V CDR1 and CDR2: LNHDA, SQIVND (reference sequence). V gave up 1 base and J gave up 5 bases, with 12 bases separating them. The CDR3 consists of 15 residues. The CDR3 spells CASSIGWAGDQPQHF. The DNA for the CDR3 is TGTGCCAGTAGTATAGGGTGGGCAGGGGATCAGCCCCAGCATTTT. Supplemented by reference TRBV19 and TRBJ1-5, the full variable domain reads DGGITQSPKYLFRKEGQNVTLSCEQNLNHDAMYWYRQDPGQGLRLIYYSQIVNDFQKGDIAEGYSVSREKKESFPLTVTSAQKNPTAFYLCASSIGWAGDQPQHFGDGTRLSIL.

This clone appeared a single time. The V gene is TRBV7-8, the J gene TRBJ2-5; 7 bases fit TRBD1. In germline, CDR1 is SGHVS, CDR2 FQNEAQ. V was clipped by 5 bases and J by 3 bases; unmatched bases: 6. CDR3 length: 14 residues. CDR3 protein: CASSPDRVEETQYF. The CDR3 DNA follows: TGTGCCAGCAGCCCTGACAGGGTGGAAGAGACCCAGTACTTC.

The V and J genes are TRBV24-1 and TRBJ2-7; D not certain. The ends were cut back, 8 bases at V and 0 bases at J, with 22 bases in the middle. The CDR3 runs 17 residues. Per the germline V gene, CDR1 is KGHDR and CDR2 is SFDVKD. The CDR3 protein is CATIILRTQTCSYEQYF. The CDR3 DNA reads TGTGCCACCATTATCCTACGAACTCAGACTTGCTCCTACGAGCAGTACTTC.

J is TRBJ2-3 and V is TRBV2, with 12 bases that match TRBD2. Germline V gene sequence: CDR1 SNHLY, CDR2 FYNNEI. The CDR3 contains 16 residues. V shed 5 bases and J 5 bases; nucleotides not matched to a gene: 8. For the CDR3, the DNA is TGTGCCAGCAGTTTGGTCCTAGCGGGAGGGGGAGATACGCAGTATTTT. Its protein product is CASSLVLAGGGDTQYF.

This chain joins TRBV18 and TRBJ1-2, with 7 bases that match TRBD1. V lost 5 bases to trimming and J lost 3 bases; unmatched junction nucleotides: 6. Germline V lookup: CDR1 KGHSH, CDR2 LQKENI. The CDR3 has 14 residues. CDR3 coding DNA: TGTGCCAGCTCAACTCGAACAGGGGACTATGGCTACACCTTC. Translation gives CASSTRTGDYGYTF.

V and J are TRBV28 and TRBJ2-7; TRBD2 aligns across 13 bases. The CDR3 loop spans 15 amino acids. The V segment lost 6 bases and the J segment 5 bases; nucleotides outside the gene matches: 7. Germline assignment: CDR1 MDHEN and CDR2 SYDVKM. Written as DNA, the CDR3 is TGTGCCAGCAGAGACGGGGGGACTAGCGGGAACGAGCAGTACTTC. It translates to CASRDGGTSGNEQYF.

The rearrangement links TRBV15 to TRBJ1-6, with D unresolved. The V end lost 0 bases, the J end lost 6 bases, and 15 bases lay between the germline ends. This CDR3 has 17 amino acids. In germline, CDR1 is LNHNV, CDR2 YYDKDF (reference sequence). CDR3 in DNA: TGTGCCACCAGCAGAGATCAAGGAGGCAACTCTAATTCACCCCTCCACTTT. This translates into CATSRDQGGNSNSPLHF. Combining the CDR3 with reference TRBV15 and TRBJ1-6 gives the whole variable domain DAMVIQNPRYQVTQFGKPVTLSCSQTLNHNVMYWYQQKSSQAPKLLFHYYDKDFNNEADTPDNFQSRRPNTSFCFLDIRSPGLGDTAMYLCATSRDQGGNSNSPLHFGNGTRLTVT.

V is TRBV9 and J is TRBJ1-1, with D perhaps TRBD1 (5 bases). The CDR3 consists of 14 residues. V was trimmed by 0 bases and J by 8 bases, leaving 14 bases between them. The germline V gene encodes CDR1 SGDLS and CDR2 YYNGEE. CDR3 coding DNA: TGTGCCAGCAGCGTAGAGGAAAGGGCAGGGGAAGCTTTCTTT. This sequence encodes CASSVEERAGEAFF.

The chain uses TRBV5-1 and TRBJ2-7; a weak D match, TRBD2 (6 bases). The CDR3 covers 13 residues. The V end was cut by 0 bases, the J end by 6 bases, with 10 bases between. Looked up from germline, CDR1 is SGHRS and CDR2 is YFSETQ. The CDR3 nucleotides read TGCGCCAGCAGCTTGGCTCGGGGGACCGAGCAGTACTTC. It is translated as CASSLARGTEQYF.

A single count supports this clone. This chain links TRBV7-3 with TRBJ2-5; 9 positions agree with TRBD2. The CDR3 runs 15 residues. The junction had 5 bases not matched to a gene; V was cut back by 2 bases and J by 4 bases. Germline V gene sequence: CDR1 SGHTA, CDR2 FQGTGA. CDR3 in DNA: TGTGCCAGCAGCTTAGCGGGAGGGCTGAGAGAGACCCAGTACTTC. It yields the protein CASSLAGGLRETQYF.

V usage is TRBV18 and J usage is TRBJ1-2; D is perhaps TRBD1 (6 bases). The V gene lost 3 bases and the J gene lost 5 bases, with 16 bases spanning the gap. CDR1 and CDR2 (germline): KGHSH, LQKENI. The length of the CDR3 is 15 residues. The CDR3, as DNA: TGTGCCAGCTCACCCCCCACAGGGAAGGAATATGGCTACACCTTC. Translated, it gives CASSPPTGKEYGYTF.